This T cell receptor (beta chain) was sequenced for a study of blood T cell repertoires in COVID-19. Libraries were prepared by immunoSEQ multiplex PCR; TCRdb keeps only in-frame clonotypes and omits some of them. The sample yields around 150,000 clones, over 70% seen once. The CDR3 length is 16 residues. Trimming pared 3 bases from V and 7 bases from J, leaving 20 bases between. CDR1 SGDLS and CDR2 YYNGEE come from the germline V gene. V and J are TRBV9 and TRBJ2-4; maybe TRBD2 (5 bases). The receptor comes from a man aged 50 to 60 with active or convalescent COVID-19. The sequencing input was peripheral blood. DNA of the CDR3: TGTGCCAGCAGCGACAACCTCGACCCGGGGTCGAACATTCAGTACTTC. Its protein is CASSDNLDPGSNIQYF.